This TCR beta chain was sequenced in a study of blood T cells in healthy people across ages. Study conclusions and caveats: The long-lived group displayed more naive CD4+ cells, plus higher diversity, than the aged donors did. Diversity figures derived from one million T cells were judged to underestimate the true value. The study found TCR beta diversity correlated strongly with naive T cell percentage.

This CDR3 has 14 residues. Per the germline V gene, CDR1 is SGHRS and CDR2 is YFSETQ. Next came a second PCR, run for roughly 6 to 11 cycles, which used a sample-barcoded 5' primer along with a J-beta primer mix. Carrying 12 random nucleotides, a template-switch adaptor labeled each individual cDNA molecule. TCRdb re-derived calls from the 5' RACE reads in MiXCR, one entry per CDR3 protein. The table lists 550,000 to 800,000 distinct CDR3 sequences, around a fifth of them singletons. In this sample, this clonotype turned up a few times. Antigen unknown. One end of the junction is discordant with germline, which a read error may explain.

The sample consisted of blood. This TCR came from a man aged 65 to 85 in good health. V usage is TRBV5-1 and J usage is TRBJ2-2; 7 positions match TRBD2. The CDR3 DNA reads TGCTCCAGCAGCCCCAGAGCGGGGACCGGGGAGCTGTTTTTT. The encoded protein is CSSSPRAGTGELFF.